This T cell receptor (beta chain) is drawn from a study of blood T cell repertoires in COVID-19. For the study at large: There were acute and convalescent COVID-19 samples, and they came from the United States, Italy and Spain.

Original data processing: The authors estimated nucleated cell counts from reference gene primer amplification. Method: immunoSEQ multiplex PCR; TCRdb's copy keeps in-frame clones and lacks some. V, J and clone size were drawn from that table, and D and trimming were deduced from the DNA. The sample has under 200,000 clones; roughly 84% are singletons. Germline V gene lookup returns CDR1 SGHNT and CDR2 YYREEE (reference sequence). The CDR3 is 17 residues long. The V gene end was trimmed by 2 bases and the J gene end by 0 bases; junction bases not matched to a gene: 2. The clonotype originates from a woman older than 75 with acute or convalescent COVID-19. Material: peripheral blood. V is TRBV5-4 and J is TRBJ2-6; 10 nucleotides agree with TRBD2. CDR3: CASSFTSGTSGANVLTF. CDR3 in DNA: TGTGCCAGCAGCTTCACTAGCGGGACCTCTGGGGCCAACGTCCTGACTTTC.